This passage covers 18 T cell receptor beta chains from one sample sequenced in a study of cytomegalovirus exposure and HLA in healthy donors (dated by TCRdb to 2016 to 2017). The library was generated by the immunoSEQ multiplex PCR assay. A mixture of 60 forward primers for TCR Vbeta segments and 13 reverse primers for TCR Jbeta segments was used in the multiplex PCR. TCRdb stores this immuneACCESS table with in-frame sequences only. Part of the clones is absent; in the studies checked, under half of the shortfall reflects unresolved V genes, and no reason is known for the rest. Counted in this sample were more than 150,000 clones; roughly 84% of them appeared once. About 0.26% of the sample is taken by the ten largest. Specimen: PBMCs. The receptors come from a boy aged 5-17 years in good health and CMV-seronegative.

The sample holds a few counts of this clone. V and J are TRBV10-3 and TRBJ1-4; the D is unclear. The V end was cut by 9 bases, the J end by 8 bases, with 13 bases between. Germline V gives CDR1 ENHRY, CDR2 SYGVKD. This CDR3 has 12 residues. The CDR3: CAMRDWREKLFF. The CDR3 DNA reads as TGTGCCATGCGGGATTGGCGCGAAAAACTGTTTTTT.

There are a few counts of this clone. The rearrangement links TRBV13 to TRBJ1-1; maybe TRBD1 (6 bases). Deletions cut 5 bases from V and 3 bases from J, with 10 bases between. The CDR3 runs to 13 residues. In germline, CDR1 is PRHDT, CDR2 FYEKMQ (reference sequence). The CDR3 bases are TGTGCCAGCAGCCGAACAGGGTACACTGAAGCTTTCTTT. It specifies CASSRTGYTEAFF.

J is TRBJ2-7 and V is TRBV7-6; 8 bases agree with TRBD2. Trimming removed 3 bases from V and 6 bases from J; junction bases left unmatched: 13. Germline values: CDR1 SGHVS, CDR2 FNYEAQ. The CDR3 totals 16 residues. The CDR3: CASSLGGGLGPGEQYF. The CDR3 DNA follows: TGTGCCAGCAGCTTGGGGGGGGGACTAGGTCCCGGCGAGCAGTACTTC.

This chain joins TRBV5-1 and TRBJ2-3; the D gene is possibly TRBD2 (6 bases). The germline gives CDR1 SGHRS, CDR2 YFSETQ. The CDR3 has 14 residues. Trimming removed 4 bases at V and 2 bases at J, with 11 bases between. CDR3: CASSLGTHTDTQYF. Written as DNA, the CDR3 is TGCGCCAGCAGCCTCGGGACTCACACAGATACGCAGTATTTT. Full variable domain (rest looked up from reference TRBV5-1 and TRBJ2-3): KAGVTQTPRYLIKTRGQQVTLSCSPISGHRSVSWYQQTPGQGLQFLFEYFSETQRNKGNFPGRFSGRQFSNSRSEMNVSTLELGDSALYLCASSLGTHTDTQYFGPGTRLTVL.

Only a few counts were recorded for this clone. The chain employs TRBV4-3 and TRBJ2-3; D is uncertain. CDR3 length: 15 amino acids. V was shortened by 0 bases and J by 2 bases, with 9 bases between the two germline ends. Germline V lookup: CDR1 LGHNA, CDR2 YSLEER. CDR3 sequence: CASSQDGLPTDTQYF. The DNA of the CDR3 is TGCGCCAGCAGCCAAGACGGTCTTCCCACAGATACGCAGTATTTT.

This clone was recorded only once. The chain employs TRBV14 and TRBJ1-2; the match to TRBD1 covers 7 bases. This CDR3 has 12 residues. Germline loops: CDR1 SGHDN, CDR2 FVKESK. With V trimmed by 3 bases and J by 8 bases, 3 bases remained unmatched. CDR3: CASSQNRGGYTF. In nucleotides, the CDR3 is TGTGCCAGCAGCCAGAACAGGGGCGGCTACACCTTC.

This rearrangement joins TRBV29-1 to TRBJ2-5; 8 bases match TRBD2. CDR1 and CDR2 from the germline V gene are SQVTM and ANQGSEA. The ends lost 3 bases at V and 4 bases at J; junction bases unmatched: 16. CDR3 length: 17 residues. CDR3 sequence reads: CSVDGLAGRRLGETQYF. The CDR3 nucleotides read TGCAGCGTTGATGGTCTAGCGGGCAGAAGACTGGGAGAGACCCAGTACTTC.

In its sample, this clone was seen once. CDR3 sequence: CASSNGGNNYGYTF. The CDR3 bases are TGCGCCAGCAGCAACGGCGGGAATAACTATGGCTACACCTTC. The chain is built from TRBV5-1 and TRBJ1-2; D remains unclear. Trimming removed 4 bases at V and 1 base at J, with 11 bases between. This CDR3 is built from 14 residues. Germline V gene sequence: CDR1 SGHRS, CDR2 YFSETQ.

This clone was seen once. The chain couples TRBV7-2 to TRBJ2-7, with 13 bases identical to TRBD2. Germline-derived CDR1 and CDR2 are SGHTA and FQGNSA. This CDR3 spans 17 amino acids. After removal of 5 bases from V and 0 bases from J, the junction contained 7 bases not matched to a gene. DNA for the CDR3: TGTGCCAGCAGCCTCCCAACTAGCGGGAGGGTCTCCTACGAGCAGTACTTC. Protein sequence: CASSLPTSGRVSYEQYF.

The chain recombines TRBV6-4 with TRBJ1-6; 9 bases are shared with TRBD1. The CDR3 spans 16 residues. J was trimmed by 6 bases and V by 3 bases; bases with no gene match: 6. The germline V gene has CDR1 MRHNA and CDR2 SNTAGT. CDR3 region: CASSERDRAANSPLHF. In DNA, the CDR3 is TGTGCCAGCAGTGAACGGGACAGGGCCGCTAATTCACCCCTCCACTTT.

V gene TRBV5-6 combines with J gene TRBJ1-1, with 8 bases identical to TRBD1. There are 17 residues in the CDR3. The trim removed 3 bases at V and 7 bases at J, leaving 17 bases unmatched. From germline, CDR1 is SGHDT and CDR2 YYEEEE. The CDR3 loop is CASSWTRQGHGSLEAFF. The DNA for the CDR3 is TGTGCCAGCAGCTGGACCAGACAGGGGCACGGTTCCCTTGAAGCTTTCTTT.

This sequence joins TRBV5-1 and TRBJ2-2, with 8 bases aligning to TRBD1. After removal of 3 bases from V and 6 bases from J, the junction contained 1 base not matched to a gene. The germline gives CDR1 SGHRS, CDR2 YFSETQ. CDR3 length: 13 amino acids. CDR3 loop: CASSWTGSGELFF. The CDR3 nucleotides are TGCGCCAGCAGCTGGACAGGGTCCGGGGAGCTGTTTTTT.

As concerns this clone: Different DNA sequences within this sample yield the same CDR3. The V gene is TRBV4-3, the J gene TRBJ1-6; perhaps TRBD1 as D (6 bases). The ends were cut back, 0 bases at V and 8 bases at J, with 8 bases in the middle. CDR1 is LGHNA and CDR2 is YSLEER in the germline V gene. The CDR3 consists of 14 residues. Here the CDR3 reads CASSQEGGYSPLHF. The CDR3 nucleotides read TGCGCCAGCAGCCAAGAAGGGGGATATTCACCCCTCCACTTT.

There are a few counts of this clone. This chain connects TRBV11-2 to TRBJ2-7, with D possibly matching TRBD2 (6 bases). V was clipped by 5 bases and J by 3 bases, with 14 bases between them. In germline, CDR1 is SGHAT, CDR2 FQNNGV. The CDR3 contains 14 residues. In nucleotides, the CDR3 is TGTGCCAGCAGCGGGATAGCGGCGTTCTACGAGCAGTACTTC. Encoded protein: CASSGIAAFYEQYF.

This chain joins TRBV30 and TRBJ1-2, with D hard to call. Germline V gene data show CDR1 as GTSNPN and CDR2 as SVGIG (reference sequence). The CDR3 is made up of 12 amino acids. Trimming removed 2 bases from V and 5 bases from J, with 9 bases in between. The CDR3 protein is CAWSPGHYGYTF. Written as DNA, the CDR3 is TGTGCCTGGAGTCCGGGTCATTATGGCTACACCTTC. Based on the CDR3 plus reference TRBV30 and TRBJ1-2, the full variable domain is SQTIHQWPATLVQPVGSPLSLECTVEGTSNPNLYWYRQAAGRGLQLLFYSVGIGQISSEVPQNLSASRPQDRQFILSSKKLLLSDSGFYLCAWSPGHYGYTFGSGTRLTVV.

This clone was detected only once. As DNA, the CDR3 is TGTGCCAGCAGCTTGGCCGGGAGCACAGATACGCAGTATTTT. This translates into CASSLAGSTDTQYF. The chain uses TRBV5-6 and TRBJ2-3; D is undetermined. Deletions cut 0 bases from V and 0 bases from J, with 5 bases between. Germline V gene sequence: CDR1 SGHDT, CDR2 YYEEEE. The CDR3 totals 14 residues.

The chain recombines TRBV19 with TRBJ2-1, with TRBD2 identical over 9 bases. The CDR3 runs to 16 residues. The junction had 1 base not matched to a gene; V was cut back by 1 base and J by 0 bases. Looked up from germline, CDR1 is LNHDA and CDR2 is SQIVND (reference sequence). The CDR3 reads CASSIGSGSSYNEQFF. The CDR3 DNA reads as TGTGCCAGTAGTATAGGTAGCGGGAGCTCCTACAATGAGCAGTTCTTC. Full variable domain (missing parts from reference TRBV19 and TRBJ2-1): DGGITQSPKYLFRKEGQNVTLSCEQNLNHDAMYWYRQDPGQGLRLIYYSQIVNDFQKGDIAEGYSVSREKKESFPLTVTSAQKNPTAFYLCASSIGSGSSYNEQFFGPGTRLTVL.

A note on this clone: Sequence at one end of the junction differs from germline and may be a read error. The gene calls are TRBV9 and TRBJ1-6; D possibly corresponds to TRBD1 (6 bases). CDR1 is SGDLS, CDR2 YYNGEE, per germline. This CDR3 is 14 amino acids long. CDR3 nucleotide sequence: TGTGCCAGCACCCAAGGACAGTCTAATTCACCCCTCCGCTTT. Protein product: CASTQGQSNSPLRF.